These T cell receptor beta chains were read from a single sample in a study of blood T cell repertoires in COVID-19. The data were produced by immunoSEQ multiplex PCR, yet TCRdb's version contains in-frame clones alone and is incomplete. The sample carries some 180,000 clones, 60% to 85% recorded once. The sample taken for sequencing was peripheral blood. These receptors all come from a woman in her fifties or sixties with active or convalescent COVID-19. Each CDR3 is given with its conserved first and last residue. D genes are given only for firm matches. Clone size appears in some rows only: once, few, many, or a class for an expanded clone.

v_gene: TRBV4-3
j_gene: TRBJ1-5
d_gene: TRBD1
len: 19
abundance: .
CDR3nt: TGCGCCAGCAGCCAACCCCGGGACAGTGGTTCCCAGGGCAATCAGCCCCAGCATTTT
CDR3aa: CASSQPRDSGSQGNQPQHF

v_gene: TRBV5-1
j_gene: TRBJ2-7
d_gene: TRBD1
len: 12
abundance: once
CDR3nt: TGCGCCAGCAGCTCCGACAGGGTTGCGCAGTACTTC
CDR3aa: CASSSDRVAQYF

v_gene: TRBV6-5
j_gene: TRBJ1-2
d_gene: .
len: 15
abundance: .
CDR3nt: TGTGCCAGCAGACAAGGGGAGGGTACGAGCTATGGCTACACCTTC
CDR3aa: CASRQGEGTSYGYTF

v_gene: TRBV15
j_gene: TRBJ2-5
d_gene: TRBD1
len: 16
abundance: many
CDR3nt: TGTGCCACCAGCAGACCCTTAGGGACAGGGCAAGAGACCCAGTACTTC
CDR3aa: CATSRPLGTGQETQYF

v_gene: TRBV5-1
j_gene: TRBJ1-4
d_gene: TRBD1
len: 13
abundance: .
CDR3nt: TGCGCCAGCAGCCATAGAGGGACAGGAAAACTGTTTTTT
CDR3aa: CASSHRGTGKLFF

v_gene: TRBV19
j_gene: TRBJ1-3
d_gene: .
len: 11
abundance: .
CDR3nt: TGTGCCAGTACCGCTGGAGGCACCATATATTTT
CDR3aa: CASTAGGTIYF

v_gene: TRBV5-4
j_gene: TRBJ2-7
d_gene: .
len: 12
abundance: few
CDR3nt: TGTGCCAGCAGCCTAGGAACTAACGAGCAGTACTTC
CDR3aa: CASSLGTNEQYF

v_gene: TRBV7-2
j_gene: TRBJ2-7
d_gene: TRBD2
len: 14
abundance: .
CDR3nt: TGTGCCAGCAGCTTAGCGGGAGGGCAATACGAGCAGTACTTC
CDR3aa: CASSLAGGQYEQYF

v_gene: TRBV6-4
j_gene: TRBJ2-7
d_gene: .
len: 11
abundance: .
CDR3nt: TGTGCCAGCAGGGAGGGTTACGAGCAGTACTTC
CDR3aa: CASREGYEQYF

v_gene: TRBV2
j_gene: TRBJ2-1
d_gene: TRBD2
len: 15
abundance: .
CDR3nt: TGTGCCAGCAGGACGACTAGCGGGGGGAGCAATGAGCAGTTCTTC
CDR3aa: CASRTTSGGSNEQFF

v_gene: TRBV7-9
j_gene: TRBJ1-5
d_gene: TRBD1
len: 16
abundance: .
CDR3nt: TGTGCCAGCAGTCCTCCCGGGACAGTGAGCAATCAGCCCCAGCATTTT
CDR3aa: CASSPPGTVSNQPQHF

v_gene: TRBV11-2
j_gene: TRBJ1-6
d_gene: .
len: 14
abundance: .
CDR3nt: TGTGCCAGCAGCTTAGATAGGGGGAATTCACCCCTCCACTTT
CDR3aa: CASSLDRGNSPLHF

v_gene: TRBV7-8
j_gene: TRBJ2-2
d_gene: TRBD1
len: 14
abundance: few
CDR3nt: TGTGCCAGCAGCTTCGGGACAGCCACCGGGGAGCTGTTTTTT
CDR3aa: CASSFGTATGELFF

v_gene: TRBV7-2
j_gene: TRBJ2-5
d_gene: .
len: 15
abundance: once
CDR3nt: TGTGCCAGCAGCTCACAAGGGACAACCCAAGAGACCCAGTACTTC
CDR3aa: CASSSQGTTQETQYF

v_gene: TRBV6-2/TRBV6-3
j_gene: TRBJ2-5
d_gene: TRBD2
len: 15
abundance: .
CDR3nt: TGTGCCAGCAGCCGACTAGCGGGAATTCAAGAGACCCAGTACTTC
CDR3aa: CASSRLAGIQETQYF

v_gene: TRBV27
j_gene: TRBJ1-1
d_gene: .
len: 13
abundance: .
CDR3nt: TGTGCCAGCAGTTTTAGAGTGAACACTGAAGCTTTCTTT
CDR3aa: CASSFRVNTEAFF

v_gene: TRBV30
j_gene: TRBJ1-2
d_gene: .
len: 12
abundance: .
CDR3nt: TGTGCCTGGACCCCGTCTCTAAACGGCTACACCTTC
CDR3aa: CAWTPSLNGYTF

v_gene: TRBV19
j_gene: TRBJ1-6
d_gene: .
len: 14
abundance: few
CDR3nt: TGTGCCACCAAACCGGCGGCGCTGAATTCACCCCTCCACTTT
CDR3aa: CATKPAALNSPLHF

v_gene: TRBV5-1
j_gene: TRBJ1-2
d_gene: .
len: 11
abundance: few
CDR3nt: TGCGCCAGCAGCTCGGGAGTACGCTACACCTTC
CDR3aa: CASSSGVRYTF

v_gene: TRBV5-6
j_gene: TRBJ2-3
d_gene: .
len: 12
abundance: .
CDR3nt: TGTGCCAGCAGCCGGACCCCGCGGGGGCAGTATTTT
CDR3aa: CASSRTPRGQYF

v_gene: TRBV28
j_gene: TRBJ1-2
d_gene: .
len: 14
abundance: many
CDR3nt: TGTGCCAGCAGGTTTCTCAGCGCGTTGGCTGGCTACACCTTC
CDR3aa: CASRFLSALAGYTF

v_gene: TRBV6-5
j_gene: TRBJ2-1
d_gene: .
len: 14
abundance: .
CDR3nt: TGTGCCAGCAGCGTGGAGGAGAGCTACAATGAGCAGTTCTTC
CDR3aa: CASSVEESYNEQFF

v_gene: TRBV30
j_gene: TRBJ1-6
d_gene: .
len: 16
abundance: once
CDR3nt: TGTGCTGTGCGGGCACTCTCCGGGTTTGGTAATTCACCCCTCCACTTT
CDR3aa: CAVRALSGFGNSPLHF

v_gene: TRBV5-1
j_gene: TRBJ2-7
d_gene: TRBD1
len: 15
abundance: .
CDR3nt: TGCGCCAGCAGAAGGGACAGACGAGGACACTACGAGCAGTACTTC
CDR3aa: CASRRDRRGHYEQYF